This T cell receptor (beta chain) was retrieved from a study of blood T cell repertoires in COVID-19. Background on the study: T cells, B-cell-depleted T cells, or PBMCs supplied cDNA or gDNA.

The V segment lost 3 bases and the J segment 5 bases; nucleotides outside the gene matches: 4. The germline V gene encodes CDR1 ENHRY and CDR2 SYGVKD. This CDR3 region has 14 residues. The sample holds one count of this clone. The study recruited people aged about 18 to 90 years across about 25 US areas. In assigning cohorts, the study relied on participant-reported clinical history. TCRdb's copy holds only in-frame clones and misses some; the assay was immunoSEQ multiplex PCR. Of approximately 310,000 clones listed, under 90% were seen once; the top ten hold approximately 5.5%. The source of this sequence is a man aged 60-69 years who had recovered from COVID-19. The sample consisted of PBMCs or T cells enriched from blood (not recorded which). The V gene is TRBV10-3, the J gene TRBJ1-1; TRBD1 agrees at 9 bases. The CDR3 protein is CAISDRDRATEAFF. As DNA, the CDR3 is TGTGCCATCAGTGACCGGGACAGGGCTACTGAAGCTTTCTTT.